This TCR beta chain was documented in a study of shared T cell receptors in the human thymus. The data were produced by immunoSEQ multiplex PCR, yet TCRdb's version contains in-frame clones alone and is incomplete. The table lists some 640,000 clones, around 87% of them singletons, with under 0.01% in the top ten. The CDR3 loop spans 13 amino acids. Germline V CDR1 and CDR2: SGHVS, FQNEAQ. Trimming left V 0 bases short and J 9 bases short, with 9 bases between. A further study also used this sample, focusing on human thymus T cells.

Sequencing input: thymocytes. The origin of this receptor is a boy under two years old with a congenital heart defect. The V gene is TRBV7-8, the J gene TRBJ1-5; no definite D call. This CDR3 reads CASSLAPIRPQHF. CDR3 bases: TGTGCCAGCAGCTTAGCCCCCATTAGGCCCCAGCATTTT.